This is a list of T cell receptor beta chains from one sample in a study of T cell responses to AZD1222 COVID-19 vaccine. Clones were read by immunoSEQ multiplex PCR, and TCRdb kept only the in-frame ones, dropping some. The table lists around 150,000 clones, 85% to 95% of them singletons. This specimen was peripheral blood, taken 28 days after the second AZD1222 dose. The receptors were sampled from an adult who received the AZD1222 COVID-19 vaccine. Each CDR3 is given with its conserved first and last residue. The order of the fields is CDR3 length, clone size, J gene, D gene, V gene, CDR3 protein, CDR3 DNA. The D gene is left open where the match is weak. Expanded clones get a size class; other rows say once, few or many, or leave the size out.

len: 13
abundance: NA
j_gene: TRBJ1-5
d_gene: NA
v_gene: TRBV19
CDR3aa: CASSIVWGQPQHF
CDR3nt: TGTGCCAGTAGTATCGTGTGGGGTCAGCCCCAGCATTTT

len: 12
abundance: NA
j_gene: TRBJ2-3
d_gene: NA
v_gene: TRBV12-3/TRBV12-4
CDR3aa: CASRTRTDTQYF
CDR3nt: TGTGCCAGCAGGACCAGGACAGATACGCAGTATTTT

len: 11
abundance: NA
j_gene: TRBJ2-2
d_gene: NA
v_gene: TRBV12-3/TRBV12-4
CDR3aa: CASRTARELFF
CDR3nt: TGTGCCAGCAGAACAGCGCGAGAGCTGTTTTTT

len: 15
abundance: NA
j_gene: TRBJ2-3
d_gene: TRBD2
v_gene: TRBV9
CDR3aa: CASSGAGPGTDTQYF
CDR3nt: TGTGCCAGCAGCGGAGCGGGGCCCGGCACAGATACGCAGTATTTT

len: 19
abundance: once
j_gene: TRBJ1-1
d_gene: NA
v_gene: TRBV12-2
CDR3aa: CASRLVPVPRARMNTEAFF
CDR3nt: TGTGCAAGTCGCTTAGTCCCGGTGCCCCGTGCCAGAATGAACACTGAAGCTTTCTTT

len: 15
abundance: NA
j_gene: TRBJ2-7
d_gene: NA
v_gene: TRBV6-5
CDR3aa: CASSIRGTGTYEQYF
CDR3nt: TGTGCCAGCAGCATCCGTGGGACTGGGACCTACGAGCAGTACTTC

len: 16
abundance: NA
j_gene: TRBJ1-4
d_gene: NA
v_gene: TRBV9
CDR3aa: CASSVSTGGNNEKLFF
CDR3nt: TGTGCCAGCAGCGTATCAACGGGGGGGAATAATGAAAAACTGTTTTTT

len: 17
abundance: NA
j_gene: TRBJ2-3
d_gene: TRBD2
v_gene: TRBV7-9
CDR3aa: CASSAYGGGPSTDTQYF
CDR3nt: TGTGCCAGCAGCGCCTACGGCGGGGGGCCGTCCACAGATACGCAGTATTTT

len: 15
abundance: NA
j_gene: TRBJ2-3
d_gene: TRBD2
v_gene: TRBV19
CDR3aa: CASSWSGGPRDTQYF
CDR3nt: TGTGCCAGTAGCTGGAGCGGGGGGCCCCGGGATACGCAGTATTTT

len: 18
abundance: NA
j_gene: TRBJ1-5
d_gene: NA
v_gene: TRBV7-8
CDR3aa: CASGPGTQFFDSNQPQHF
CDR3nt: TGTGCCAGCGGACCGGGGACACAGTTTTTTGATAGCAATCAGCCCCAGCATTTT

len: 13
abundance: once
j_gene: TRBJ1-2
d_gene: NA
v_gene: TRBV28
CDR3aa: CASSLLTNYGYTF
CDR3nt: TGTGCCAGCAGTTTACTTACTAACTATGGCTACACCTTC

len: 14
abundance: NA
j_gene: TRBJ2-2
d_gene: NA
v_gene: TRBV7-3
CDR3aa: CASSFGQNTGELFF
CDR3nt: TGTGCCAGCAGCTTCGGTCAGAACACCGGGGAGCTGTTTTTT

len: 13
abundance: NA
j_gene: TRBJ1-2
d_gene: NA
v_gene: TRBV12-3/TRBV12-4
CDR3aa: CASSLGGLGGYTF
CDR3nt: TGTGCCAGCAGTTTAGGGGGGCTGGGTGGCTACACCTTC

len: 14
abundance: NA
j_gene: TRBJ2-7
d_gene: TRBD1
v_gene: TRBV28
CDR3aa: CASKAPGQYYEQYF
CDR3nt: TGTGCCAGCAAGGCTCCGGGACAGTACTACGAGCAGTACTTC

len: 14
abundance: once
j_gene: TRBJ1-1
d_gene: NA
v_gene: TRBV7-8
CDR3aa: CASRITLRNTEAFF
CDR3nt: TGTGCCAGCAGGATAACGCTCAGGAACACTGAAGCTTTCTTT

len: 11
abundance: NA
j_gene: TRBJ1-1
d_gene: NA
v_gene: TRBV6-6
CDR3aa: CASNKNTEAFF
CDR3nt: TGTGCCAGCAACAAGAACACTGAAGCTTTCTTT

len: 15
abundance: NA
j_gene: TRBJ2-5
d_gene: TRBD1
v_gene: TRBV5-1
CDR3aa: CASSLLGQPGETQYF
CDR3nt: TGCGCCAGCAGCCTACTGGGACAGCCGGGAGAGACCCAGTACTTC

len: 15
abundance: NA
j_gene: TRBJ1-5
d_gene: NA
v_gene: TRBV25-1
CDR3aa: CASREGGIGNQPQHF
CDR3nt: TGTGCCAGCAGAGAAGGGGGGATCGGGAATCAGCCCCAGCATTTT

len: 14
abundance: NA
j_gene: TRBJ1-1
d_gene: NA
v_gene: TRBV7-9
CDR3aa: CASSLVGTWDEAFF
CDR3nt: TGTGCCAGCAGCTTAGTAGGAACCTGGGATGAAGCTTTCTTT

len: 15
abundance: NA
j_gene: TRBJ1-1
d_gene: NA
v_gene: TRBV19
CDR3aa: CASKPARRVSTEAFF
CDR3nt: TGTGCCAGTAAACCTGCTCGCAGGGTGAGCACTGAAGCTTTCTTT

len: 15
abundance: once
j_gene: TRBJ1-1
d_gene: TRBD1
v_gene: TRBV11-2
CDR3aa: CASSSQIVPGQKAFF
CDR3nt: TGTGCCAGCAGCTCCCAAATTGTCCCGGGACAGAAAGCTTTCTTT

len: 13
abundance: NA
j_gene: TRBJ1-2
d_gene: TRBD1
v_gene: TRBV6-1
CDR3aa: CASREGTGEGYTF
CDR3nt: TGTGCCAGCAGGGAAGGGACAGGGGAAGGCTACACCTTC

len: 18
abundance: NA
j_gene: TRBJ2-1
d_gene: NA
v_gene: TRBV28
CDR3aa: CASSPPSEGTNFFNEQFF
CDR3nt: TGTGCCAGCAGCCCTCCCTCCGAGGGGACCAACTTTTTCAATGAGCAGTTCTTC

len: 15
abundance: NA
j_gene: TRBJ2-1
d_gene: TRBD2
v_gene: TRBV19
CDR3aa: CASTPSGELYNEQFF
CDR3nt: TGTGCCAGTACCCCTAGCGGGGAACTTTACAATGAGCAGTTCTTC

len: 13
abundance: NA
j_gene: TRBJ1-5
d_gene: NA
v_gene: TRBV19
CDR3aa: CASSIDREQPQHF
CDR3nt: TGTGCCAGTAGTATAGATCGGGAGCAGCCCCAGCATTTT

len: 12
abundance: NA
j_gene: TRBJ2-5
d_gene: NA
v_gene: TRBV3-1/TRBV3-2
CDR3aa: CASSRNGETQYF
CDR3nt: TGTGCCAGCAGCCGAAACGGGGAGACCCAGTACTTC

len: 17
abundance: NA
j_gene: TRBJ1-4
d_gene: NA
v_gene: TRBV28
CDR3aa: CASSKSGIRATNEKLFF
CDR3nt: TGTGCCAGCAGCAAATCAGGGATTCGGGCAACTAATGAAAAACTGTTTTTT

len: 14
abundance: NA
j_gene: TRBJ1-3
d_gene: NA
v_gene: TRBV7-2
CDR3aa: CASSLVAEGNTIYF
CDR3nt: TGTGCCAGCAGCTTAGTCGCTGAAGGAAACACCATATATTTT

len: 15
abundance: NA
j_gene: TRBJ2-7
d_gene: TRBD1
v_gene: TRBV9
CDR3aa: CASSVDGTGWGEQYF
CDR3nt: TGTGCCAGCAGCGTAGACGGGACAGGGTGGGGCGAGCAGTACTTC

len: 17
abundance: NA
j_gene: TRBJ1-6
d_gene: NA
v_gene: TRBV30
CDR3aa: CAWSVPEQYFYNSPLHF
CDR3nt: TGTGCCTGGAGTGTACCCGAGCAATATTTTTATAATTCACCCCTCCACTTT

len: 11
abundance: NA
j_gene: TRBJ2-1
d_gene: TRBD1
v_gene: TRBV27
CDR3aa: CATQTGGEQFF
CDR3nt: TGTGCCACCCAAACAGGGGGTGAGCAGTTCTTC

len: 15
abundance: NA
j_gene: TRBJ2-1
d_gene: TRBD2
v_gene: TRBV3-1/TRBV3-2
CDR3aa: CASSQTAGPYNEQFF
CDR3nt: TGTGCCAGCAGCCAAACAGCGGGGCCCTACAATGAGCAGTTCTTC

len: 12
abundance: NA
j_gene: TRBJ1-1
d_gene: NA
v_gene: TRBV2
CDR3aa: CASRDTHTEAFF
CDR3nt: TGTGCCTCCAGGGACACGCACACTGAAGCTTTCTTT